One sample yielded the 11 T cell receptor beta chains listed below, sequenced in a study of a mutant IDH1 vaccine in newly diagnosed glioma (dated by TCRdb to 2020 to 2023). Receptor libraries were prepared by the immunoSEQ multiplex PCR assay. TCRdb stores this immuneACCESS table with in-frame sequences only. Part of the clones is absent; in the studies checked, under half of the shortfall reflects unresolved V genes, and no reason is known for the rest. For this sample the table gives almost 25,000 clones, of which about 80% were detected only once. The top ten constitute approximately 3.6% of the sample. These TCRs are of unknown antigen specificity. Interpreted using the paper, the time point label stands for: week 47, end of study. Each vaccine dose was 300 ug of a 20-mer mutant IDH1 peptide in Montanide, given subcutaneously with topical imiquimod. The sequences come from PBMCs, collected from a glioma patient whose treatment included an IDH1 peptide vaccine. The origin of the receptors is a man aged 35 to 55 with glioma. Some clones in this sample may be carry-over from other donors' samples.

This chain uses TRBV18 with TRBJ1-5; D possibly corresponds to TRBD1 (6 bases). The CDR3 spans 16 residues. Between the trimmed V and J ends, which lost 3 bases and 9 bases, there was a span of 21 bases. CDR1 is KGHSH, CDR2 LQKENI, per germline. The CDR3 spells CASSPTTEGGRGPQHF. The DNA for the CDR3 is TGTGCCAGCTCACCCACGACGGAGGGGGGCCGGGGGCCCCAGCATTTT.

The DNA of the CDR3 is TGCGCCAGCAGCCCAGCCCTGACAGGGCCCCAGCCCCAGCATTTT. Amino acid sequence: CASSPALTGPQPQHF. The chain links TRBV4-3 to TRBJ1-5, with TRBD1 matching 7 bases. This CDR3 contains 15 residues. Germline V gene data show CDR1 as LGHNA and CDR2 as YSLEER. The junction had 10 bases not matched to a gene; V was cut back by 4 bases and J by 7 bases.

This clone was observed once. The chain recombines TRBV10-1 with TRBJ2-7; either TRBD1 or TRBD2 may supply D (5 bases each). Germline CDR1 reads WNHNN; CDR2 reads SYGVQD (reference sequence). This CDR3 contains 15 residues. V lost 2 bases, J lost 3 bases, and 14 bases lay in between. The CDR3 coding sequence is TGCGCCAGCAGTGAGCCGGGGACCGGGGACTACGAGCAGTACTTC. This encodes CASSEPGTGDYEQYF.

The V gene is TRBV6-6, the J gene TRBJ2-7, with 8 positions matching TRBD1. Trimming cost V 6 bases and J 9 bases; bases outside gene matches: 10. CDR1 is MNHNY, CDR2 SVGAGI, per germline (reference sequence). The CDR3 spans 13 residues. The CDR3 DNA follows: TGTGCCAGCAGCCTAATACAGGGGGACGGGCAGTACTTC. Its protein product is CASSLIQGDGQYF.

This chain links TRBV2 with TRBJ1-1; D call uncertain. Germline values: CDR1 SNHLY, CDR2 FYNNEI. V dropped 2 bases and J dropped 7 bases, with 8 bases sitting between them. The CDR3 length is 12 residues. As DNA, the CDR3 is TGTGCCAGCAGTGAAAAATACTATGAAGCTTTCTTT. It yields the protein CASSEKYYEAFF.

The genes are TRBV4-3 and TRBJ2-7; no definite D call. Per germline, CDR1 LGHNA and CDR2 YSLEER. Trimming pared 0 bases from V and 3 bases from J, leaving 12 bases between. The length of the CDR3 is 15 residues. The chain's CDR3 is CASSQDITHYYEQYF. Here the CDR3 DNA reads TGCGCCAGCAGCCAAGATATAACACATTACTACGAGCAGTACTTC.

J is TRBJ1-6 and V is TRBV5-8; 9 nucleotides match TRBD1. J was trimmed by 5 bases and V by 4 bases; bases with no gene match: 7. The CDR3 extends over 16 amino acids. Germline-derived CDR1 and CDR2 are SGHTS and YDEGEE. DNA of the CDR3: TGTGCCAGCAGCCGGGACAGGGTGGAGAATAATTCACCCCTCCACTTT. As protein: CASSRDRVENNSPLHF.

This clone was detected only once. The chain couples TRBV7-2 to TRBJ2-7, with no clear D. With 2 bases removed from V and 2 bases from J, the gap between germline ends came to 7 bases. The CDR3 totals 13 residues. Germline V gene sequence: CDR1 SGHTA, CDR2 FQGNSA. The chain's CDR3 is CASSLQFTYEQYF. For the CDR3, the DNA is TGTGCCAGCAGCTTACAATTTACCTACGAGCAGTACTTC.

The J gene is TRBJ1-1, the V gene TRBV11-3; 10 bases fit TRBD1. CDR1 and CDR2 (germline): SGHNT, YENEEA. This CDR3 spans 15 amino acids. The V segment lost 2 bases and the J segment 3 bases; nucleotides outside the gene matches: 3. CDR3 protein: CASSLRGTGDTEAFF. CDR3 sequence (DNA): TGTGCCAGCAGCTTAAGGGGGACAGGGGACACTGAAGCTTTCTTT.

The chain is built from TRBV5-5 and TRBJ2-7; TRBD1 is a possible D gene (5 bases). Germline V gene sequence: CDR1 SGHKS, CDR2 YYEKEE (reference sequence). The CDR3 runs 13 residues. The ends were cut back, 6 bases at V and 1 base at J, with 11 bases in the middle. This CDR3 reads CASTFRESYEQYF. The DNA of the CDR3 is TGTGCCAGCACCTTCAGGGAATCCTACGAGCAGTACTTC.

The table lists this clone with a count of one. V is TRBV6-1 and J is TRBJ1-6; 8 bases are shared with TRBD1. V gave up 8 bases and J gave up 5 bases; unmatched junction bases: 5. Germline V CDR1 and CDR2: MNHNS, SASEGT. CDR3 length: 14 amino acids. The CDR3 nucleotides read TGTGCCAGCGGCAGACAGGGGAATAATTCACCCCTCCACTTT. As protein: CASGRQGNNSPLHF.